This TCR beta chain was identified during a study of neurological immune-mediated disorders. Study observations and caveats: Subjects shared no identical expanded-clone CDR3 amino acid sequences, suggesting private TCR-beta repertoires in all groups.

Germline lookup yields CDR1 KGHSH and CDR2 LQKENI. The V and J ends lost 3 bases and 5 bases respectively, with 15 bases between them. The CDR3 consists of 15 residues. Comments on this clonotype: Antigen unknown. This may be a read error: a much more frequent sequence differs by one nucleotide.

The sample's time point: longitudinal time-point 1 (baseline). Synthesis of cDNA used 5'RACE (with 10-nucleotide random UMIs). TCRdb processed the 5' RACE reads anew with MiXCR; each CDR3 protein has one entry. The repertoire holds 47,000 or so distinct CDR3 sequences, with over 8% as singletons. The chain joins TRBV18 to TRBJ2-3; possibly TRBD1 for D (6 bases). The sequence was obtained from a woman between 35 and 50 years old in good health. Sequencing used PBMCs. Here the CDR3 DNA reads TGTGCCAGCTCACCCCGGGACATGGCGGGAGATACGCAGTATTTT. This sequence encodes CASSPRDMAGDTQYF.